This T cell receptor (beta chain) was sequenced during a study of shared clonotypes between healthy human individuals. CD8 cells regarded as naive lacked CD45RO, were positively chosen for CCR7, and omitted terminally differentiated effector memory CD45RA+ cells. There are 14 residues in the CDR3. Germline V gives CDR1 LNHDA, CDR2 SQIVND (reference sequence). The V gene lost 6 bases and the J gene lost 9 bases, with 15 bases spanning the gap. This table comes from immunoSEQ multiplex PCR, and its TCRdb copy is limited to in-frame clones, with some not included. The sample contains around 1.9 million clones, about 92% of which appear only once. Points on this clone: Its antigen is as yet unknown.

Study results and caveats: Some naive CD4 clonotypes, 5% to 5.5%, turned up in common across several donors.

Sequenced input: naive CD8+ T cells from PBMCs. The clonotype originates from a man in his late teens or twenties in good health. Some clones in this sample may be carry-over from other donors' samples. The chain has TRBV19 and TRBJ2-6, with a weak D call TRBD2 (6 bases). This chain's CDR3 is CASRPAGPSNVLTF. The CDR3 DNA is TGTGCCAGTAGGCCAGCGGGTCCAAGCAACGTCCTGACTTTC.